This is a list of T cell receptor beta chains from one sample in a study of T cell responses to AZD1222 COVID-19 vaccine. Data came from immunoSEQ multiplex PCR; TCRdb stores just in-frame clones and leaves some out. The repertoire has about 68,000 clones, 86% of them found once; the top ten carry more than 2%. The sequenced sample was peripheral blood, obtained on day 0 of AZD1222 vaccination. The receptors were gathered from an adult in good health. Each CDR3 is given with its conserved first and last residue. D genes are given only for firm matches.

v_call	j_call	d_call	cdr3_aa	cdr3_nt
TRBV29-1	TRBJ2-7	-	CSVEVGGGLYF	TGCAGCGTTGAAGTGGGAGGGGGCCTGTACTTC
TRBV28	TRBJ1-1	-	CASSAQTEMSFF	TGTGCCAGCAGTGCTCAGACTGAAATGAGTTTCTTT
TRBV7-6	TRBJ1-5	TRBD1	CASSLARGFGQPQHF	TGTGCCAGCAGCTTAGCCAGGGGGTTCGGTCAGCCCCAGCATTTT
TRBV28	TRBJ2-2	TRBD1	CASSRDRGYDTGELFF	TGTGCCAGCAGCCGCGACAGGGGGTACGACACCGGGGAGCTGTTTTTT
TRBV5-1	TRBJ2-7	TRBD1	CASSLSDRTREQYF	TGCGCCAGCAGCTTGTCGGACAGGACCAGAGAGCAGTACTTC
TRBV27	TRBJ1-1	-	CASSRPGPTNTEAFF	TGTGCCAGCAGTCGCCCGGGACCCACGAACACTGAAGCTTTCTTT
TRBV25-1	TRBJ2-7	-	CASSERDFREQYF	TGTGCCAGCAGTGAGAGAGACTTCCGCGAGCAGTACTTC
TRBV4-1	TRBJ1-5	TRBD1	CASSLSGQDSNQPQHF	TGCGCCAGCAGCCTAAGTGGACAGGATAGCAATCAGCCCCAGCATTTT
TRBV5-1	TRBJ1-1	-	CASRLGGRETEAFF	TGCGCCAGCAGATTGGGGGGAAGGGAGACTGAAGCTTTCTTT
TRBV29-1	TRBJ2-7	TRBD1	CSVSGLGTGAYEQYF	TGCAGCGTTTCCGGTCTGGGGACAGGGGCCTACGAGCAGTACTTC
TRBV28	TRBJ1-1	TRBD1	CASSLWEGAGTEAFF	TGTGCCAGCAGTTTATGGGAGGGGGCAGGCACTGAAGCTTTCTTT